Sequencing of this TCR beta chain was carried out in a study of blood T cell repertoires in COVID-19. Study context: Sources were T cells, B-cell-depleted T cells, or PBMCs; the material itself was cDNA or gDNA.

Across about two dozen US areas, participants ranged in age from roughly 18 to 95 years. Per the germline V gene, CDR1 is SGHTA and CDR2 is FQGNSA. The CDR3 runs to 16 residues. With V trimmed by 5 bases and J by 8 bases, 13 bases remained unmatched. Assay used: immunoSEQ multiplex PCR; TCRdb lists only in-frame clones, some missing. The data hold about 200,000 clones, with more than 70% observed a single time. J is TRBJ2-1 and V is TRBV7-2, with 9 bases that match TRBD2. Sequenced sample: PBMCs or T cells enriched from blood (not recorded which). The source is a woman aged 18-29 years who had recovered from COVID-19. CDR3 nucleotide sequence: TGTGCCAGCAGCCTTTTGAAGGCGGGGGGGCGGGATGAGCAGTTCTTC. Residues: CASSLLKAGGRDEQFF.